This entry concerns a single TCR beta chain. Its specificity is not known. The sample comes from a study of OX40 agonist ivuxolimab in advanced cancers. Study-level background: Intravenous ivuxolimab at 0.01 to 10 mg/kg was given to patients every 2 weeks. Previous treatment with anti-PD-1, anti-PD-L1 or anti-CTLA-4 therapy was allowed; 40% had received some.

The data were produced by immunoSEQ multiplex PCR, yet TCRdb's version contains in-frame clones alone and is incomplete. The data contain approximately 47,000 clones, 85% to 95% of them singletons. The study, taken as a whole, reports: Certain nonresponders likewise exhibited a low normalized T-cell clonal expansion.

The origin of this receptor is an adult with an advanced solid tumor such as melanoma, head and neck, liver or kidney cancer. This material consisted of CD4+ or CD8+ T cells sorted from blood, taken in a trial of the OX40 agonist ivuxolimab.

In nucleotides, the CDR3 is TGTGCCAGCAGTCATGACAGGGGGTTTCAGCCCCAGCATTTT. This codes for CASSHDRGFQPQHF. The V call is TRBV27, the J call TRBJ1-5; 9 bases line up with TRBD1. The CDR3 is 14 amino acids. V lost 5 bases, J lost 6 bases, and 5 bases stayed unmatched. CDR1 and CDR2 from the germline V gene are MNHEY and SMNVEV (reference sequence).